The 28 T cell receptor beta chains given below trace back to one sample, sequenced in a study of technical replicates of blood from a few donors. TCRdb's copy holds only in-frame clones and misses some; the assay was immunoSEQ multiplex PCR. The repertoire includes around 70,000 clones, approximately 95% of them detected once, and about 0.25% sits in the top ten. The material sequenced was T cells isolated from PBMCs. These receptors all stem from a human donor in good health.

The chain joins TRBV2 to TRBJ2-1, with TRBD1 as a possible D gene (7 bases). With 3 bases removed from V and 9 bases from J, the gap between germline ends came to 15 bases. In germline, CDR1 is SNHLY, CDR2 FYNNEI. The CDR3 totals 14 residues. CDR3: CASSDFRGDGEQFF. CDR3 sequence (DNA): TGTGCCAGCAGTGATTTCAGGGGGGACGGTGAGCAGTTCTTC.

This chain uses TRBV5-1 with TRBJ2-7, with D possibly matching TRBD1 (6 bases). The V gene lost 4 bases and the J gene lost 5 bases, with 22 bases spanning the gap. The CDR3 length is 16 residues. Looked up from germline, CDR1 is SGHRS and CDR2 is YFSETQ. The CDR3 bases are TGCGCCAGCAGCGTCGGGACACCTACCTACATCCACGAGCAGTACTTC. It is translated as CASSVGTPTYIHEQYF.

This clone was seen just once. The genes are TRBV5-1 and TRBJ2-7; tentatively, D is TRBD1 (6 bases). The CDR3 is 17 amino acids. Germline lookup yields CDR1 SGHRS and CDR2 YFSETQ. V lost 4 bases and J lost 1, with 21 bases in between. The CDR3 DNA follows: TGCGCCAGCAGCCCCATGGGGACGGACAGTGTATCCTACGAGCAGTACTTC. Translating gives CASSPMGTDSVSYEQYF.

V and J are TRBV6-6 and TRBJ2-1; maybe TRBD2 (5 bases). The ends were cut back, 5 bases at V and 4 bases at J, with 15 bases in the middle. The CDR3 loop spans 15 amino acids. Germline loops: CDR1 MNHNY, CDR2 SVGAGI (reference sequence). CDR3 sequence (DNA): TGTGCCAGCAGTCAAGCGGAGTTGGGGTACAATGAGCAGTTCTTC. Translating it yields CASSQAELGYNEQFF.

CDR3 in DNA: TGTGCCAGCAGCCAAGATGGGCTAGCGGGGGACAATGAGCAGTTCTTC. Encoded protein: CASSQDGLAGDNEQFF. The chain couples TRBV4-2 to TRBJ2-1, with 10 nucleotides matching TRBD2. V lost 0 bases to trimming and J lost 5 bases; unmatched junction nucleotides: 4. CDR1 and CDR2 from the germline V gene are LGHNA and YNFKEQ. The CDR3 is made up of 16 amino acids.

The chain is built from TRBV27 and TRBJ1-5; tentative D call: TRBD1 (6 bases). CDR3 size: 14 residues. Germline lookup yields CDR1 MNHEY and CDR2 SMNVEV (reference sequence). V was trimmed by 6 bases and J by 1 base, leaving 10 bases between them. The CDR3 region has the DNA TGTGCCAGCAGAGGGGGGGGGAGCAATCAGCCCCAGCATTTT. Its protein product is CASRGGGSNQPQHF.

V usage is TRBV27 and J usage is TRBJ1-2; TRBD1 is a possible D gene (6 bases). CDR1 and CDR2 (germline): MNHEY, SMNVEV (reference sequence). The CDR3 is 14 residues long. V dropped 6 bases and J dropped 2 bases, with 13 bases sitting between them. The CDR3 nucleotides read TGTGCCAGCAGGCTATCAACAGGGAACTATGGCTACACCTTC. Encoded protein: CASRLSTGNYGYTF.

The V call is TRBV6-5, the J call TRBJ1-2, with TRBD1 identical over 7 bases. The V segment lost 2 bases and the J segment 2 bases; nucleotides outside the gene matches: 8. The CDR3 loop spans 16 amino acids. From germline, CDR1 is MNHEY and CDR2 SVGAGI. The CDR3 DNA is TGTGCCAGCAGTTACCGGACCCCGACAGGGAACTATGGCTACACCTTC. Its translation is CASSYRTPTGNYGYTF.

This clone was recorded only once. J is TRBJ2-3 and V is TRBV7-9, with D tentatively TRBD2 (6 bases). V was cut by 5 bases and J by 2 bases, with 11 bases left in between. Per germline, CDR1 SEHNR and CDR2 FQNEAQ (reference sequence). The CDR3 runs 14 residues. CDR3 sequence reads: CASSARGITDTQYF. As DNA, the CDR3 is TGTGCCAGCAGCGCACGGGGGATCACAGATACGCAGTATTTT.

The J gene is TRBJ2-7, the V gene TRBV23-1, with 16 bases fitting TRBD2. Being an ORF, TRBV23-1 has a function that is uncertain. The J segment lost 3 bases and the V segment lost 4 bases, leaving 6 bases of the junction unmatched. The CDR3 is 17 residues long. CDR3 sequence (DNA): TGCGCCAGCAGTCTCGGGACTAGCGGGAGGGCCTGCTACGAGCAGTACTTC. Translated, it gives CASSLGTSGRACYEQYF.

The gene calls are TRBV11-2 and TRBJ2-7, with no clear D. The CDR3 consists of 16 residues. The ends were cut back, 1 base at V and 0 bases at J, with 13 bases in the middle. Per germline, CDR1 SGHAT and CDR2 FQNNGV. CDR3: CASSLANGYPSYEQYF. The CDR3 bases are TGTGCCAGCAGCTTAGCTAACGGGTACCCCTCCTACGAGCAGTACTTC.

The chain uses TRBV29-1 and TRBJ2-7, with 12 bases aligning to TRBD1. The ends lost 7 bases at V and 4 bases at J; junction bases unmatched: 2. Germline assignment: CDR1 SQVTM and CDR2 ANQGSEA. The CDR3 is 12 amino acids. The DNA for the CDR3 is TGCAGCGCGGGACAGGGGGCGTACGAGCAGTACTTC. Its translation is CSAGQGAYEQYF.

The chain links TRBV6-1 to TRBJ1-1; 11 nucleotides match TRBD1. The J segment lost 6 bases and the V segment lost 7 bases, leaving 7 bases of the junction unmatched. Germline CDR1 is MNHNS and CDR2 is SASEGT. CDR3 length equals 14 residues. The CDR3 nucleotides are TGTGCCAGCAACCGGGACAGGGGGAGCTCTGAAGCTTTCTTT. Encoded protein: CASNRDRGSSEAFF.

J is TRBJ2-2 and V is TRBV5-8; 7 bases are a match to TRBD1. Germline CDR1 reads SGHTS; CDR2 reads YDEGEE. This CDR3 contains 15 residues. Trimming cost V 0 bases and J 5 bases; bases outside gene matches: 4. The CDR3 loop reads CASSLVGTDTGELFF. DNA of the CDR3: TGTGCCAGCAGCTTGGTGGGGACAGATACCGGGGAGCTGTTTTTT.

This chain uses TRBV6-1 with TRBJ1-2; the D gene is possibly TRBD1 (6 bases). CDR1 and CDR2 (germline): MNHNS, SASEGT. With 2 bases removed from V and 3 bases from J, the gap between germline ends came to 10 bases. The CDR3 contains 14 residues. The CDR3 sequence is CASSEMGADYGYTF. CDR3 in DNA: TGTGCCAGCAGTGAAATGGGGGCTGACTATGGCTACACCTTC.

J is TRBJ2-6 and V is TRBV6-1; possibly TRBD2 for D (5 bases). The CDR3 is 15 residues long. With 6 bases removed from V and 0 bases from J, the gap between germline ends came to 9 bases. Germline loops: CDR1 MNHNS, CDR2 SASEGT. The CDR3 DNA reads TGTGCCAGCAGCGGGGTAAGCTCTGGGGCCAACGTCCTGACTTTC. It specifies CASSGVSSGANVLTF.

V gene TRBV10-3 combines with J gene TRBJ1-5; tentative D call: TRBD1 (6 bases). Trimming pared 3 bases from V and 0 bases from J, leaving 6 bases between. Germline V gives CDR1 ENHRY, CDR2 SYGVKD. The CDR3 runs 14 residues. The CDR3 sequence is CAISEQGSNQPQHF. DNA of the CDR3: TGTGCCATCAGTGAACAGGGTAGCAATCAGCCCCAGCATTTT.

The CDR3 DNA reads as TGCGCCAGCAGCTCTGCGGGGGCAGGGGTTGGATATGGCTACACCTTC. It is translated as CASSSAGAGVGYGYTF. The chain has TRBV5-1 and TRBJ1-2; D is possibly TRBD1 (6 bases). Trimming took 3 bases from V and 5 from J, leaving 20 bases between them. This CDR3 is built from 16 residues. The germline CDR1 and CDR2 sequences are SGHRS and YFSETQ.

The rearrangement links TRBV29-1 to TRBJ2-1, with unresolved D. The CDR3 runs 12 residues. V shed 0 bases and J shed 8 bases, with 8 bases lying between them. Germline V gene lookup returns CDR1 SQVTM and CDR2 ANQGSEA. CDR3 coding DNA: TGCAGCGTTGAAGATAGCCCACATGAGCAGTTCTTC. It is translated as CSVEDSPHEQFF.

This chain joins TRBV28 and TRBJ1-1, with D perhaps TRBD1 (5 bases). Between the trimmed V and J ends, which lost 5 bases and 4 bases, there was a span of 29 bases. CDR3 length: 19 residues. CDR1 and CDR2 (germline): MDHEN, SYDVKM. The CDR3: CASSPFFPTDRGGSTEAFF. Written as DNA, the CDR3 is TGTGCCAGCAGTCCATTTTTCCCCACCGACCGGGGCGGGAGCACTGAAGCTTTCTTT.

In this sample, this clone turned up once. This chain links TRBV19 with TRBJ2-4; 7 bases are a match to TRBD1. CDR3 length: 14 amino acids. The V segment lost 6 bases and the J segment 4 bases; nucleotides outside the gene matches: 6. Germline CDR1 and CDR2: LNHDA and SQIVND (reference sequence). The CDR3 DNA sequence: TGTGCCAGTAGAGGGGGCCAGAGTAAAAACATTCAGTACTTC. Its protein is CASRGGQSKNIQYF.

The chain uses TRBV11-2 and TRBJ1-2; no reliable D call. The germline CDR1 and CDR2 sequences are SGHAT and FQNNGV. With 2 bases removed from V and 2 bases from J, the gap between germline ends came to 12 bases. The CDR3 is 15 residues long. The chain's CDR3 is CASSLNGGINYGYTF. As DNA, the CDR3 is TGTGCCAGCAGCTTAAATGGCGGGATAAACTATGGCTACACCTTC.

The rearrangement links TRBV27 to TRBJ2-1, with 10 bases that match TRBD2. This CDR3 has 14 residues. CDR1 is MNHEY and CDR2 is SMNVEV in the germline V gene (reference sequence). V was clipped by 5 bases and J by 7 bases; unmatched bases: 5. The CDR3 protein is CASSPWTSGNEQFF. The CDR3 nucleotides read TGTGCCAGCAGTCCCTGGACTAGCGGAAATGAGCAGTTCTTC.

This chain uses TRBV7-9 with TRBJ2-7, with D hard to call. The CDR3 contains 12 residues. Germline V gene data show CDR1 as SEHNR and CDR2 as FQNEAQ (reference sequence). Deletions cut 1 base from V and 3 bases from J, with 4 bases between. The CDR3 is CASSLGDYEQYF. The CDR3 nucleotides read TGTGCCAGCAGCTTAGGAGACTACGAGCAGTACTTC. The entire variable domain, with the rest obtained from reference TRBV7-9 and TRBJ2-7, is as follows: DTGVSQNPRHKITKRGQNVTFRCDPISEHNRLYWYRQTLGQGPEFLTYFQNEAQLEKSRLLSDRFSAERPKGSFSTLEIQRTEQGDSAMYLCASSLGDYEQYFGPGTRLTVT.

V gene TRBV6-5 combines with J gene TRBJ2-1; maybe TRBD1 (6 bases). CDR1 and CDR2 (germline): MNHEY, SVGAGI. CDR3 size: 15 residues. Trimming pared 4 bases from V and 3 bases from J, leaving 13 bases between. The CDR3 loop is CASSSKGVLYNEQFF. The CDR3 bases are TGTGCCAGCAGTTCGAAGGGGGTCCTCTACAATGAGCAGTTCTTC.

This chain connects TRBV21-1 to TRBJ1-1. TRBV21-1 is labeled a pseudogene. The CDR3 has 15 residues. The CDR3 DNA follows: TGTGCCAGCAGCAAACGTAGATATAAGAACACTGAAGCTTTCTTT. Translation: CASSKRRYKNTEAFF.

The chain is built from TRBV10-2 and TRBJ1-1; the D gene is possibly TRBD1 (6 bases). The CDR3 contains 13 residues. In germline, CDR1 is WSHSY, CDR2 SAAADI. Trimming shortened V by 3 bases and J by 1 base, and 6 bases separated the two germline ends. CDR3 in amino acids: CASSEQGNTEAFF. CDR3 coding DNA: TGCGCCAGCAGTGAACAGGGGAACACTGAAGCTTTCTTT.

The chain carries TRBV7-9 and TRBJ2-7; TRBD1 aligns across 8 bases. Germline trimming cut 5 bases from V and 6 bases from J; bases unmatched to any gene: 9. From germline, CDR1 is SEHNR and CDR2 FQNEAQ (reference sequence). CDR3 length: 14 amino acids. CDR3 region: CASSQGARSGEQYF. The CDR3 coding sequence is TGTGCCAGCAGCCAGGGGGCCAGGTCCGGCGAGCAGTACTTC.